This paragraph reports one T cell receptor (beta chain). Its matching antigen is unknown. The data originate from a study of shared clonotypes between healthy human individuals. Study details: Per-donor plates numbered three CD4 naive, three CD4 memory, two CD8 naive and one CD8 memory.

Study-level results: Among the subsets, naive ones generally showed larger estimated richness than memory ones. Investigators expected sequencing depth to affect clonotype sharing among donors.

Some clones are missing from TCRdb's copy, which holds only in-frame ones; the method was immunoSEQ multiplex PCR. The sample shows 2 million to 3 million clones, 93% of them seen only once. The CDR3 is 16 amino acids. With V trimmed by 3 bases and J by 6 bases, 10 bases remained unmatched. Germline loops: CDR1 KGHSH, CDR2 LQKENI. The chain employs TRBV18 and TRBJ1-5; TRBD1 aligns across 8 bases. The sequenced sample was naive CD4+ T cells from PBMCs. This sample's subset: CD45RA+ positively selected. This TCR was recovered from a man between 18 and 35 years old in good health. Some clones in this sample may be carry-over from other donors' samples. The CDR3 region is CASSPSSGGAGQPQHF. The CDR3 nucleotides are TGTGCCAGCTCACCTTCCTCAGGGGGCGCGGGTCAGCCCCAGCATTTT.